Following are 28 T cell receptor beta chains from one sample sequenced in a study of regulatory T cells in long-lasting Graves disease. Building the TCR beta libraries relied on iRepertoire HTBI primers, and CDR3 regions underwent Arm-PCR. MiXCR was run by TCRdb on the multiplex PCR reads, yielding one entry per CDR3 protein. The sample yields fewer than 450,000 distinct CDR3 sequences, roughly 20% seen once. Time point in this sample: persistent/refractory GD, antithyroid drugs over 5 years with positive TRAb. From RNA extracted from PBMCs, the TCR library was made. The specimen was peripheral blood mononuclear cells (PBMCs), collected when the disease was refractory, from a patient treated with antithyroid drugs. Receptors were obtained from a female donor with Graves disease.

This clonotype was detected only a few times. The chain recombines TRBV3-1 with TRBJ2-7; TRBD2 matches 9 bases. Germline trimming cut 6 bases from V and 0 bases from J; bases unmatched to any gene: 3. Germline V lookup: CDR1 LGHDT, CDR2 YNNKEL (reference sequence). The CDR3 spans 14 residues. This chain's CDR3 is CASRREGSSYEQYF. CDR3 DNA sequence: TGTGCCAGCAGGCGGGAGGGGAGCTCCTACGAGCAGTACTTC.

V is TRBV18 and J is TRBJ1-2; 8 bases match TRBD1. CDR1 KGHSH and CDR2 LQKENI come from the germline V gene. J gave up 7 bases and V 2 bases, and 6 bases lay outside the gene matches. The CDR3 is 14 residues long. CDR3 sequence reads: CASSPRQGSGGYTF. DNA for the CDR3: TGTGCCAGCTCACCAAGACAGGGGTCCGGTGGCTACACCTTC.

This clonotype has at least ten counts. The chain combines TRBV6-1 with TRBJ2-5; maybe TRBD1 (6 bases). The CDR3 consists of 16 residues. The germline gives CDR1 MNHNS, CDR2 SASEGT. V dropped 8 bases and J dropped 5 bases, with 24 bases sitting between them. The CDR3 nucleotides are TGTGCCAGCCCCCCAGGGGAAGCCGGACGATCGGAGACCCAGTACTTC. Protein sequence: CASPPGEAGRSETQYF.

This clonotype was seen ten or more times. The chain links TRBV5-1 to TRBJ1-1, with 9 nucleotides matching TRBD1. Germline assignment: CDR1 SGHRS and CDR2 YFSETQ. The J segment lost 11 bases and the V segment lost 4 bases, leaving 15 bases of the junction unmatched. This CDR3 region has 15 residues. CDR3 sequence: CASSPGGTGFEGAFF. Written as DNA, the CDR3 is TGCGCCAGCAGCCCAGGAGGGACAGGGTTTGAAGGGGCTTTCTTT.

The chain couples TRBV9 to TRBJ2-7; 10 nucleotides agree with TRBD2. The CDR3 extends over 17 amino acids. Trimming cost V 0 bases and J 6 bases; bases outside gene matches: 12. The V gene's germline CDR1 is SGDLS and CDR2 YYNGEE. The DNA for the CDR3 is TGTGCCAGCAGCGTAGGGGAGGGGCTAGCGGGAGCTCGCGAGCAGTACTTC. Translating it yields CASSVGEGLAGAREQYF.

This clonotype came up a few times. The rearrangement joins TRBV15 to TRBJ1-5; D may be TRBD1 (6 bases). The germline V gene has CDR1 LNHNV and CDR2 YYDKDF (reference sequence). V was shortened by 0 bases and J by 7 bases, with 7 bases between the two germline ends. The CDR3 is 13 residues long. This chain's CDR3 is CATSRDQGQPQHF. CDR3 in DNA: TGTGCCACCAGCAGAGATCAGGGGCAGCCCCAGCATTTT.

This clonotype appeared many times. The chain has TRBV2 and TRBJ2-5; D possibly corresponds to TRBD1 (6 bases). V dropped 4 bases and J dropped 5 bases, with 14 bases sitting between them. The germline V gene encodes CDR1 SNHLY and CDR2 FYNNEI. The CDR3 is 14 amino acids. CDR3 sequence: CASSGFRGLETQYF. CDR3 sequence (DNA): TGTGCCAGCAGTGGATTTAGGGGGTTGGAGACCCAGTACTTC.

The sample holds a few counts of this clonotype. This rearrangement joins TRBV15 to TRBJ1-1; D gene ambiguous. CDR1 and CDR2 (germline): LNHNV, YYDKDF (reference sequence). This CDR3 spans 18 amino acids. Trimming took off 6 bases at V and 4 bases at J, with 27 bases between the two ends. CDR3 bases: TGTGCCACCAGTCCTACGAGGAGGGATCTAACTGGTGTCACTGAAGCTTTCTTT. The encoded protein is CATSPTRRDLTGVTEAFF.

The chain couples TRBV2 to TRBJ2-2; no reliable D call. Trimming took 1 base from V and 11 from J, leaving 20 bases between them. Germline CDR1 SNHLY, CDR2 FYNNEI. CDR3 length: 16 residues. The CDR3 coding sequence is TGTGCCAGCAGTGAAGGTCAGCTCTCGGGCACCGAAGAGCTGTTTTTT. This sequence encodes CASSEGQLSGTEELFF.

This clonotype was found many times. J is TRBJ1-2 and V is TRBV6-2 or TRBV6-3; 8 bases align to TRBD1. J lost 3 bases, V lost 2 bases, and 8 bases had no gene match. The CDR3 is 16 amino acids. Germline CDR1 and CDR2: MNHEY and SVGEGT. The CDR3 nucleotides are TGTGCCAGCAGTTACGGGGCAGGGGGCGCTGACTATGGCTACACCTTC. It specifies CASSYGAGGADYGYTF.

This clonotype was detected many times. The chain links TRBV2 to TRBJ1-6, with D tentatively TRBD1 (5 bases). Germline assignment: CDR1 SNHLY and CDR2 FYNNEI. CDR3 length: 13 amino acids. Between the trimmed V and J ends, which lost 8 bases and 7 bases, there was a span of 12 bases. CDR3 DNA sequence: TGTGCCAGCGGAGGGGCTATCAATTCACCCCTCCACTTT. This codes for CASGGAINSPLHF. Filled out from reference TRBV2 and TRBJ1-6, the complete variable domain reads EPEVTQTPSHQVTQMGQEVILRCVPISNHLYFYWYRQILGQKVEFLVSFYNNEISEKSEIFDDQFSVERPDGSNFTLKIRSTKLEDSAMYFCASGGAINSPLHFGNGTRLTVT.

The table lists this clonotype with a few counts. The chain couples TRBV7-9 to TRBJ2-7; D is possibly TRBD2 (6 bases). Germline CDR1 reads SEHNR; CDR2 reads FQNEAQ (reference sequence). CDR3 length: 15 amino acids. V was shortened by 0 bases and J by 0 bases, with 9 bases between the two germline ends. The CDR3 loop reads CASSLASGVSYEQYF. Here the CDR3 DNA reads TGTGCCAGCAGCTTAGCGTCGGGGGTCTCCTACGAGCAGTACTTC.

The chain has TRBV5-1 and TRBJ2-2, with TRBD2 matching over 7 bases. Germline V gives CDR1 SGHRS, CDR2 YFSETQ. The ends lost 1 base at V and 2 bases at J; junction bases unmatched: 8. The CDR3 consists of 17 residues. The CDR3 sequence is CASSLFYPSGNTGELFF. The DNA for the CDR3 is TGCGCCAGCAGCTTGTTTTATCCTAGCGGAAACACCGGGGAGCTGTTTTTT. The variable domain in full, completed from reference TRBV5-1 and TRBJ2-2, reads KAGVTQTPRYLIKTRGQQVTLSCSPISGHRSVSWYQQTPGQGLQFLFEYFSETQRNKGNFPGRFSGRQFSNSRSEMNVSTLELGDSALYLCASSLFYPSGNTGELFFGEGSRLTVL.

The chain combines TRBV30 with TRBJ2-1; tentatively, D is TRBD2 (5 bases). Germline V gene sequence: CDR1 GTSNPN, CDR2 SVGIG (reference sequence). The CDR3 is 13 amino acids. Between the trimmed V and J ends, which lost 4 bases and 5 bases, there was a span of 12 bases. DNA for the CDR3: TGTGCCTGGAAATATTGGGAGAACAATGAGCAGTTCTTC. It encodes CAWKYWENNEQFF.

As for this clonotype: An end of the junction does not agree with germline; a read error may underlie this. The CDR3, as DNA: TGTGCCAGCAGTGAATCTAGCCAGGGGAACGCTGAAGCTTTCTTT. This gives the protein CASSESSQGNAEAFF. The chain couples TRBV25-1 to TRBJ1-1; a possible D gene is TRBD1 (6 bases). CDR3 length equals 15 residues. Germline lookup yields CDR1 MGHDK and CDR2 SYGVNS.

This clonotype was counted between two and nine times. The chain couples TRBV7-9 to TRBJ2-2; the match to TRBD1 covers 10 bases. The CDR3 has 17 amino acids. The germline V gene has CDR1 SEHNR and CDR2 FQNEAQ (reference sequence). V shed 5 bases, J shed 4 bases, and the junction held 10 bases outside the gene matches. The CDR3 is CASSPTLGTGATGELFF. The CDR3 coding sequence is TGTGCCAGCAGCCCGACCCTAGGGACAGGGGCCACCGGGGAGCTGTTTTTT.

This clonotype occurred many times. This sequence joins TRBV7-2 and TRBJ2-5; D is uncertain. The V gene's germline CDR1 is SGHTA and CDR2 FQGNSA. V shed 1 base and J shed 9 bases, with 21 bases lying between them. This CDR3 is 16 amino acids long. CDR3 residues: CASSLVDPRVNGAQYF. The CDR3 coding sequence is TGTGCCAGCAGCTTAGTAGACCCGCGCGTGAATGGAGCCCAGTACTTC.

The rearrangement links TRBV12-5 to TRBJ2-2; D is unclear. V shed 7 bases and J shed 5 bases, with 11 bases lying between them. CDR1 and CDR2 (germline): LGHNT, FRNRAP. This CDR3 has 13 residues. CDR3 sequence (DNA): TGTGCTAGTGCTGGGGTTCCAACCGGGGAGCTGTTTTTT. It yields the protein CASAGVPTGELFF.

This clonotype was observed at least ten times. It may be a read error: a sequence one base away is much more abundant. The chain links TRBV27 to TRBJ1-1; no clear D. This CDR3 spans 10 amino acids. Trimming removed 8 bases at V and 1 base at J, with 2 bases between. CDR1 is MNHEY and CDR2 is SMNVEV in the germline V gene (reference sequence). The CDR3 DNA sequence: TGTGCCAGCGGGAACACTGAAGCTTTCTTT. Translation: CASGNTEAFF.

The chain couples TRBV7-2 to TRBJ2-7; D may be TRBD2 (5 bases). CDR1 SGHTA and CDR2 FQGNSA come from the germline V gene. Trimming removed 2 bases from V and 1 base from J, with 21 bases in between. The CDR3 totals 18 residues. In DNA form, the CDR3 reads TGTGCCAGCAGCTTAAGCGGCTTTTGGCCCAGCAATTCCTACGAGCAGTACTTC. Protein sequence: CASSLSGFWPSNSYEQYF.

This clonotype was counted only a few times. An end of the junction does not agree with germline; a read error may underlie this. The chain couples TRBV10-3 to TRBJ1-6; D unclear. Germline CDR1 and CDR2: ENHRY and SYGVKD. This CDR3 has 14 residues. CDR3 loop: CAIRTAGNNSPLHF. The CDR3 bases are TGTGCTATCAGGACGGCGGGGAATAATTCACCCCTCCACTTT.

At least ten counts were recorded for this clonotype. The chain has TRBV6-2 or TRBV6-3 and TRBJ2-4; D remains unclear. The V end lost 8 bases, the J end lost 6 bases, and 11 bases lay between the germline ends. The CDR3 has 12 residues. CDR1 and CDR2 from the germline V gene are MNHEY and SVGEGT. CDR3 nucleotides: TGTGCCAGCCGTGGAGTGGGAAACATTCAGTACTTC. It specifies CASRGVGNIQYF.

The chain has TRBV14 and TRBJ2-7; perhaps TRBD1 as D (5 bases). Trimming removed 1 base at V and 3 bases at J, with 13 bases between. CDR3 size: 15 residues. Per germline, CDR1 SGHDN and CDR2 FVKESK. The CDR3 coding sequence is TGTGCCAGCAGCCAAGCCGCTAGGGGATTCTACGAGCAGTACTTC. Translation gives CASSQAARGFYEQYF. The whole variable domain, filled in from reference TRBV14 and TRBJ2-7, reads EAGVTQFPSHSVIEKGQTVTLRCDPISGHDNLYWYRRVMGKEIKFLLHFVKESKQDESGMPNNRFLAERTGGTYSTLKVQPAELEDSGVYFCASSQAARGFYEQYFGPGTRLTVT.

The chain has TRBV30 and TRBJ1-5, with D perhaps matching TRBD1 (5 bases). The CDR3 has 13 amino acids. The V end was cut by 5 bases, the J end by 0 bases, with 8 bases between. The germline CDR1 and CDR2 sequences are GTSNPN and SVGIG (reference sequence). The CDR3 is CAWGTFSNQPQHF. Here the CDR3 DNA reads TGTGCCTGGGGGACGTTTAGCAATCAGCCCCAGCATTTT.

This clonotype was seen only a few times. This rearrangement joins TRBV6-2 or TRBV6-3 to TRBJ2-5; D is perhaps TRBD2 (6 bases). The CDR3 sequence is 13 residues long. Trimming stripped 2 bases from V and 9 bases from J, with 13 bases between. Germline V gives CDR1 MNHEY, CDR2 SVGEGT. The CDR3 sequence is CASSYPSSGAQYF. The DNA of the CDR3 is TGTGCCAGCAGTTACCCGTCCTCGGGGGCCCAGTACTTC.

The genes are TRBV27 and TRBJ1-3; perhaps TRBD1 as D (6 bases). V lost 5 bases, J lost 3 bases, and 14 bases lay in between. CDR3 length: 15 residues. Per the germline V gene, CDR1 is MNHEY and CDR2 is SMNVEV (reference sequence). As DNA, the CDR3 is TGTGCCAGCAGTCCCCAGAGGGGGATTGGAAACACCATATATTTT. It encodes CASSPQRGIGNTIYF.

The V and J genes are TRBV6-2 or TRBV6-3 and TRBJ2-7, with D possibly matching TRBD2 (5 bases). The germline V gene encodes CDR1 MNHEY and CDR2 SVGEGT. V lost 7 bases to trimming and J lost 6 bases, with 13 bases between them. The CDR3 extends over 12 amino acids. In DNA form, the CDR3 reads TGTGCCAGCAAGCGGACCGCCTCCGAGCAGTACTTC. This encodes CASKRTASEQYF.

There are many counts of this clonotype. DNA of the CDR3: TGCGCCAGCGGTGATCAAGGTGGGAGAGAGACCCAGTACTTC. Residues: CASGDQGGRETQYF. This chain links TRBV5-1 with TRBJ2-5, with D maybe TRBD2 (5 bases). The CDR3 is made up of 14 amino acids. V shed 7 bases and J shed 4 bases, with 17 bases lying between them. The germline gives CDR1 SGHRS, CDR2 YFSETQ. Together with reference TRBV5-1 and TRBJ2-5, the CDR3 gives the full variable domain: KAGVTQTPRYLIKTRGQQVTLSCSPISGHRSVSWYQQTPGQGLQFLFEYFSETQRNKGNFPGRFSGRQFSNSRSEMNVSTLELGDSALYLCASGDQGGRETQYFGPGTRLLVL.